This record looks at one T cell receptor beta chain sequence and its context. This clonotype was found a few times. The antigen it binds to is not known. The record has no base qualities; no much larger clone is one base away. These data belong to a study of regulatory T cells in long-lasting Graves disease (dated by TCRdb to 2020 to 2023). Turning to the overall study: Patients with newly diagnosed Graves' disease had been on antithyroid drugs for under 3 months. Persistent Graves' disease patients were compared with newly diagnosed Graves' disease patients by peripheral blood TCR sequencing and RNA sequencing. The study took place in China and was registered as a clinical trial. A total of around 35 samples were covered by TCR sequencing, comprising some 13 persistent and around 20 newly diagnosed Graves' disease patients.

What the time point label conveys for this sample: newly diagnosed GD, antithyroid drugs for less than 3 months. For both TCR sequencing and RNA sequencing, RNA was extracted from PBMCs using TRIzol. The diagnosis of Graves' disease was made according to American Thyroid Association guidelines. The patients came from an endocrinology department in Xi'an, China. Each patient gave around 9 milliliters of peripheral blood, collected in an EDTA anticoagulant tube. Ficoll Paque Plus density gradient separation was used to isolate PBMCs, and no additional T cell sorting was done. RNA quality was checked with an Agilent 2100 Bioanalyzer and agarose gel, and concentration with a NanoDrop 2000. Here is what the overall study found, with its caveats: As a limitation, the authors acknowledged that the small sample size may reduce accuracy. More public clonotypes were shared among persistent patients (more than 2,500) than among newly diagnosed patients (approximately 1,000). Preferential use of TRBV28, TRBJ1-2 and TRBJ2-5 was observed in persistent disease, whereas TRBV20-1 and TRBJ2-1 were favored in newly diagnosed disease. Only the TCR beta chain was sequenced and analyzed. Lower TCR Shannon entropy and fewer highly expanded clones were observed in persistent Graves' disease patients than in newly diagnosed patients, which suggested clonal expansion. Because the primary lesion, thyroid tissue, could not be accessed, the study looked at peripheral blood alone.

The CDR3 numbers 12 residues from cysteine through phenylalanine. Only CDR3 DNA remains: 36 bases, in frame from the first base. V and J lose 6 bases and 6 bases, and a span of 9 bases separates them. Libraries were prepared through multiplex PCR. Instrument used: Illumina HiSeq 4000. TCR beta libraries were built with iRepertoire HTBI primers and Arm-PCR amplification of CDR3 regions. Before sequencing, the PCR products went through gel purification. From the authors' description of their analysis: A total of 62 TRBV and some 15 TRBJ segments were identified across samples and were used for gene usage analysis of CDR3 amino acid clonotypes. Filtered high-quality paired reads were merged into contigs using COPE and FqMerger. BLAST was used to align contigs to the IMGT TRBV, TRBD and TRBJ reference genes, and CDR3 was defined following IMGT. Any clonotype with a frequency above 0.1% was counted as a highly expanded clone. Shannon entropy served as the measure of repertoire diversity, while the Gini coefficient captured V-J evenness. A clonotype was considered public if more than one individual shared it. Clones were called with MiXCR by TCRdb after fastp trimmed the public reads at Q25, and only in-frame beta chains were retained. One record per CDR3 amino acid sequence lists the most common genes and DNA. These V and J calls rely on TCRdb rather than the paper's analysis. The sample table contains about 200,000 distinct CDR3 sequences; only one count was recorded for roughly 19% of them. The ten top clones hold over 9.5% of the sample.

These sequences were also reported in another study, on T cells in Graves' hyperthyroidism and ophthalmopathy. Drawing on the second study: A patient counted as having stable Graves' hyperthyroidism if no progression to ophthalmopathy occurred over 18 months of follow-up. Hyperthyroidism patients were aged 18 to 65 years and newly diagnosed, with disease duration of less than 2 months. The study excluded patients with uncontrolled infections, other autoimmune diseases, pregnancy or lactation. Clinical symptoms, serum thyroxine and TRAb, thyroid ultrasound, and orbital computed tomography formed the basis for the diagnoses. The first round of RT-PCR for the TCR CDR3 was performed with the HTBI primer set and the Qiagen OneStep RT-PCR kit. Most expanded thyroid clonotypes (frequency above 0.001) were also found in blood, which suggests that blood repertoires may mirror thyroid immune responses. In cross-validation, a model built on a 13 V-J signature told ophthalmopathy apart from stable hyperthyroidism with 85% to 90% sensitivity and about 81% specificity, and in testing the same model reached 80%/75%. In validation, progression to ophthalmopathy was predicted by the model with 70% to 71% sensitivity and 72.22% specificity, a median of roughly 6.4 months before onset. To identify distinguishing TCR V-J signatures, a discovery cohort of 95 to 100 patients was used, comprising some 45 with Graves' ophthalmopathy and about 59 with stable Graves' hyperthyroidism. Prospective prediction of ophthalmopathy was tested in an independent validation cohort consisting of 18 hyperthyroidism patients and around 16 patients who later progressed to ophthalmopathy. The roughly 100 discovery patients were randomly divided into training and test sets at a 7:3 ratio. In addition, the study compared T-cell repertoires in thyroid tissue and in blood from about six Graves' hyperthyroidism patients. Following sampling, methimazole starting at 30 mg daily was given to hyperthyroidism patients, and high-dose intravenous methylprednisolone was given to ophthalmopathy patients. Libraries were constructed in a second round of multiplex PCR, after which size selection and purification were performed. Libraries were sequenced paired-end with 100 bp reads on an Illumina HiSeq2000. SOAPnuke was used to process the raw data, removing reads that contained adapters or uncalled bases, had a mean Phred below 15, or lacked an exact match to the constant primer or identifier. High-quality paired reads were merged with COPE v1.2.5, and unique nucleotide sequences were defined as clonotypes. Clonotypes were aligned to IMGT TRBV, TRBD and TRBJ reference segments using MiTCR v1.1. The analysis included only V-J combinations with a frequency above 0.0001, which together covered around 99% of the repertoires. A TCS score was defined as the ratio between F50 (clonal expansion) and ExV (chaos), using BLOSUM62-based TCRdist between CDR3 peptides within each V-J. Welch's t-statistics and random forest reduced some 510 V-J features to 13, which were used in a naive Bayes classifier (R e1071). Sample size was not statistically predetermined, and investigators were not blinded to group allocation. TCR Vbeta CDR3 sequencing of 120 to 150 peripheral blood samples (43 ophthalmopathy, under 80 hyperthyroidism and roughly 17 progressor patients) is reported in the paper.

This TCR was sampled from a woman aged 25 to 39 with Graves disease. Donor details come from another sample of the same person, matched by shared clones. This material consisted of peripheral blood mononuclear cells (PBMCs), taken at new diagnosis, from a patient treated with antithyroid drugs. The chain joins TRBV12-3 or TRBV12-4 to TRBJ2-1, and the D gene may be TRBD2, 6 bases matching. This receptor carries the CDR3 CASRGGSNEQFF. The sequence in DNA is TGTGCCAGCAGGGGGGGTTCCAATGAGCAGTTCTTC.